These 31 T cell receptor beta chains were all obtained from the same sample, sequenced in a study of T-cell reconstitution after alpha-beta-depleted transplantation in children. Preparing the TCRbeta library involved the use of unique molecular identifiers. TCRdb re-derived calls from the PCR reads in MiXCR, one entry per CDR3 protein. Among roughly 170,000 distinct CDR3 sequences listed, less than 8% were seen once. The sample consisted of PBMCs from the stem cell graft donor, taken from the stem cell graft. All receptors come from a human donor who donated a stem cell graft to a child with Wiskott-Aldrich syndrome.

There are many counts of this clonotype. The chain combines TRBV12-3 or TRBV12-4 with TRBJ2-3; possibly TRBD2 for D (5 bases). The CDR3 spans 16 residues. Trimming stripped 4 bases from V and 3 bases from J, with 17 bases between. CDR3: CASSYSEGGFTDTQYF. The CDR3 DNA reads as TGTGCCAGCAGTTATAGTGAAGGAGGATTTACAGATACGCAGTATTTT.

The table lists this clonotype with many counts. The chain carries TRBV4-1 and TRBJ1-2; D remains unclear. CDR1 is MGHRA, CDR2 YSYEKL, per germline. Trimming shortened V by 2 bases and J by 4 bases, and 11 bases separated the two germline ends. The CDR3 extends over 14 amino acids. The CDR3 DNA sequence: TGCGCCAGCAGCCAAACGGGAGGTAGCTATGGCTACACCTTC. Protein sequence: CASSQTGGSYGYTF.

Ten or more counts support this clonotype. The chain couples TRBV7-2 to TRBJ2-1; unclear D gene. The V end lost 6 bases, the J end lost 10 bases, and 16 bases lay between the germline ends. This CDR3 is built from 13 residues. Germline assignment: CDR1 SGHTA and CDR2 FQGNSA. CDR3 loop: CASSRAVPEEQFF. In nucleotides, the CDR3 is TGTGCCAGCAGTCGAGCCGTGCCTGAGGAGCAGTTCTTC.

This clonotype was seen at least ten times. V usage is TRBV20-1 and J usage is TRBJ2-5, with 7 bases fitting TRBD2. J lost 0 bases, V lost 4 bases, and 2 bases had no gene match. The CDR3 is made up of 13 amino acids. Germline CDR1 DFQATT, CDR2 SNEGSKA (reference sequence). CDR3 DNA: TGCAGTGCTACAGGGAGGGACCAAGAGACCCAGTACTTC. Translated, it gives CSATGRDQETQYF.

The chain recombines TRBV6-1 with TRBJ2-3; 10 positions agree with TRBD2. The J segment lost 0 bases and the V segment lost 6 bases, leaving 15 bases of the junction unmatched. The V gene's germline CDR1 is MNHNS and CDR2 SASEGT. The CDR3 totals 19 residues. This CDR3 reads CASSRTGLAGAPSTDTQYF. As DNA, the CDR3 is TGTGCCAGCAGCCGTACGGGGCTAGCGGGGGCCCCTAGCACAGATACGCAGTATTTT.

This clonotype was seen a few times. This chain links TRBV15 with TRBJ1-3, with D uncertain. From germline, CDR1 is LNHNV and CDR2 YYDKDF (reference sequence). Trimming took off 1 base at V and 2 bases at J, with 12 bases between the two ends. This CDR3 region has 16 residues. Here the CDR3 reads CATSRVLKGTGNTIYF. CDR3 bases: TGTGCCACCAGCAGAGTCCTAAAGGGTACTGGAAACACCATATATTTT. Together with reference TRBV15 and TRBJ1-3, the CDR3 gives the full variable domain: DAMVIQNPRYQVTQFGKPVTLSCSQTLNHNVMYWYQQKSSQAPKLLFHYYDKDFNNEADTPDNFQSRRPNTSFCFLDIRSPGLGDTAMYLCATSRVLKGTGNTIYFGEGSWLTVV.

This clonotype was counted between two and nine times. V gene TRBV7-9 combines with J gene TRBJ1-2, with D unclear. V was clipped by 2 bases and J by 8 bases, with 12 bases between them. The CDR3 covers 13 residues. Looked up from germline, CDR1 is SEHNR and CDR2 is FQNEAQ (reference sequence). The CDR3 is CASSLIGGRGYTF. The CDR3 DNA reads TGTGCCAGCAGCTTAATAGGAGGGCGCGGCTACACCTTC.

The CDR3 spells CASSREGSMGGSPLHF. For the CDR3, the DNA is TGTGCCAGCAGCCGAGAGGGCTCTATGGGGGGTTCACCCCTCCACTTT. The chain links TRBV6-1 to TRBJ1-6; D possibly corresponds to TRBD1 (5 bases). Deletions cut 6 bases from V and 9 bases from J, with 21 bases between. This CDR3 is built from 16 residues. Germline CDR1 is MNHNS and CDR2 is SASEGT.

At least ten counts were recorded for this clonotype. This chain joins TRBV12-3 or TRBV12-4 and TRBJ2-1; no definite D call. The CDR3 sequence is 12 residues long. V was clipped by 3 bases and J by 7 bases, with 7 bases between them. The CDR3 nucleotides read TGTGCCAGCAGTTTTATGGGTAATGAGCAGTTCTTC. Its protein product is CASSFMGNEQFF.

In its sample, this clonotype was seen many times. The genes are TRBV20-1 and TRBJ1-5; D is uncertain. The germline V gene has CDR1 DFQATT and CDR2 SNEGSKA (reference sequence). The V end lost 0 bases, the J end lost 0 bases, and 15 bases lay between the germline ends. CDR3 length: 17 amino acids. CDR3 sequence reads: CSARDLGKRYSNQPQHF. In nucleotides, the CDR3 is TGCAGTGCTAGAGATCTCGGTAAGAGATATAGCAATCAGCCCCAGCATTTT.

This clonotype was counted between two and nine times. CDR3 loop: CAIRGSTSYGYTF. As DNA, the CDR3 is TGTGCCATCAGGGGCTCAACCAGCTATGGCTACACCTTC. The chain recombines TRBV10-3 with TRBJ1-2; no firm D call. CDR1 and CDR2 from the germline V gene are ENHRY and SYGVKD. Trimming cost V 6 bases and J 4 bases, with 12 bases left between them. The CDR3 spans 13 residues.

At least ten counts were recorded for this clonotype. The rearrangement uses TRBV24-1 and TRBJ2-1; 9 bases are a match to TRBD2. The CDR3 extends over 15 amino acids. V shed 3 bases and J 8 bases; nucleotides not matched to a gene: 7. Germline CDR1 KGHDR, CDR2 SFDVKD. For the CDR3, the DNA is TGTGCCACCAGTGATCGAACTAGCGGGCTGGATGAGCAGTTCTTC. Amino acids: CATSDRTSGLDEQFF.

This clonotype was counted many times. The chain carries TRBV9 and TRBJ2-6; D tentatively reads TRBD1 or TRBD2 (5 bases each). This CDR3 has 14 residues. The V end was cut by 5 bases, the J end by 0 bases, with 6 bases between. The germline V gene has CDR1 SGDLS and CDR2 YYNGEE. CDR3 protein: CASSGGSGANVLTF. DNA of the CDR3: TGTGCCAGCAGTGGGGGCTCTGGGGCCAACGTCCTGACTTTC. The full variable domain, in which reference TRBV9 and TRBJ2-6 provide the parts outside the CDR3, is DSGVTQTPKHLITATGQRVTLRCSPRSGDLSVYWYQQSLDQGLQFLIQYYNGEERAKGNILERFSAQQFPDLHSELNLSSLELGDSALYFCASSGGSGANVLTFGAGSRLTVL.

This chain connects TRBV7-9 to TRBJ1-4; 9 bases match TRBD1. CDR1 and CDR2 (germline): SEHNR, FQNEAQ (reference sequence). The CDR3 has 15 residues. V lost 3 bases, J lost 6 bases, and 5 bases stayed unmatched. The CDR3: CASSLLTGGHEKLFF. The CDR3 DNA reads as TGTGCCAGCAGCTTGTTAACAGGGGGCCATGAAAAACTGTTTTTT.

The chain joins TRBV12-3 or TRBV12-4 to TRBJ2-6; D may correspond to TRBD1 or TRBD2 (5 bases each). V was pared by 4 bases and J by 0 bases, with 19 bases between. This CDR3 spans 19 amino acids. The CDR3: CASSSGTEQTSSGANVLTF. CDR3 nucleotide sequence: TGTGCCAGCAGTTCCGGGACGGAGCAAACAAGCTCTGGGGCCAACGTCCTGACTTTC.

This clonotype was seen repeatedly, ten times or more. V is TRBV29-1 and J is TRBJ2-5; TRBD1 matches at 8 bases. J was trimmed by 5 bases and V by 5 bases; bases with no gene match: 10. Per the germline V gene, CDR1 is SQVTM and CDR2 is ANQGSEA. CDR3 length equals 14 residues. CDR3 nucleotides: TGCAGCGTTCCCAGGGGGCCTCAAAGTGAGACCCAGTACTTC. Protein product: CSVPRGPQSETQYF.

At least ten counts were recorded for this clonotype. The CDR3 DNA reads as TGTGCCAGCAGCATACAGAAGTACGAGCAGTACTTC. It yields the protein CASSIQKYEQYF. The chain links TRBV21-1 to TRBJ2-7. TRBV21-1 is a pseudogene. CDR3 length: 12 residues.

This clonotype was detected ten times or more. The rearrangement uses TRBV28 and TRBJ1-2; unclear D gene. Trimming stripped 2 bases from V and 3 bases from J, with 10 bases between. The CDR3 has 14 residues. Germline V gene sequence: CDR1 MDHEN, CDR2 SYDVKM. CDR3 sequence (DNA): TGTGCCAGCAGTTTAGGGCCGCCTGACTATGGCTACACCTTC. Protein sequence: CASSLGPPDYGYTF.

The sample holds many counts of this clonotype. The gene calls are TRBV20-1 and TRBJ2-1; 11 bases are shared with TRBD2. J lost 1 base, V lost 5 bases, and 13 bases had no gene match. Germline CDR1 DFQATT, CDR2 SNEGSKA (reference sequence). The CDR3 is 18 residues long. The CDR3 reads CSARTASTSGDSYNEQFF. As DNA, the CDR3 is TGCAGTGCTCGGACAGCGTCGACTAGCGGGGATTCCTACAATGAGCAGTTCTTC.

This clonotype occurred a few times. V usage is TRBV20-1 and J usage is TRBJ1-5; TRBD1 might be the D (6 bases). Germline V gene lookup returns CDR1 DFQATT and CDR2 SNEGSKA (reference sequence). This CDR3 spans 15 amino acids. V was shortened by 3 bases and J by 6 bases, with 18 bases between the two germline ends. DNA of the CDR3: TGCAGTGCTAGGGGGGGGCAGGTCGGCCGTCAGCCCCAGCATTTT. Translation: CSARGGQVGRQPQHF.

V and J are TRBV7-2 and TRBJ2-1; TRBD1 might be the D (6 bases). CDR3 length equals 12 residues. From germline, CDR1 is SGHTA and CDR2 FQGNSA. The V end lost 3 bases, the J end lost 10 bases, and 10 bases lay between the germline ends. CDR3 region: CASSLGASEQFF. In nucleotides, the CDR3 is TGTGCCAGCAGCTTGGGGGCCTCGGAGCAGTTCTTC.

This clonotype has ten or more counts. The chain has TRBV5-1 and TRBJ2-7; the D gene is possibly TRBD1 (6 bases). V was trimmed by 0 bases and J by 0 bases, leaving 16 bases between them. CDR1 SGHRS and CDR2 YFSETQ come from the germline V gene. CDR3 length: 17 residues. CDR3 DNA: TGCGCCAGCAGCTTGGCCACATTTCAGGGGCACTCCTACGAGCAGTACTTC. Protein: CASSLATFQGHSYEQYF.

The sample holds many counts of this clonotype. This chain links TRBV12-3 or TRBV12-4 with TRBJ1-3, with D unresolved. The CDR3 runs 14 residues. Trimming took 7 bases from V and 2 from J, leaving 12 bases between them. The CDR3 loop is CASISDKTGNTIYF. CDR3 in DNA: TGTGCCAGCATCAGCGACAAGACTGGAAACACCATATATTTT.

For the CDR3, the DNA is TGTGCCAGCAGCGTACATCGGGACAGGAGCTACGAGCAGTACTTC. Protein product: CASSVHRDRSYEQYF. The chain recombines TRBV7-9 with TRBJ2-7; 8 bases fit TRBD1. Losses at the gene ends were 5 bases for V and 3 bases for J; bases not matched to a gene: 9. From germline, CDR1 is SEHNR and CDR2 FQNEAQ (reference sequence). CDR3 size: 15 residues.

This clonotype has a count of ten or more. The chain has TRBV7-9 and TRBJ2-2; 8 bases map to TRBD1. The germline CDR1 and CDR2 sequences are SEHNR and FQNEAQ (reference sequence). The CDR3 is made up of 16 amino acids. V was pared by 5 bases and J by 1 base, with 6 bases of the junction left unmatched. The chain's CDR3 is CASSQRTGGNTGELFF. The DNA for the CDR3 is TGTGCCAGCAGCCAGAGAACAGGGGGGAACACCGGGGAGCTGTTTTTT. Looking up the rest from reference TRBV7-9 and TRBJ2-2 gives the full variable domain: DTGVSQNPRHKITKRGQNVTFRCDPISEHNRLYWYRQTLGQGPEFLTYFQNEAQLEKSRLLSDRFSAERPKGSFSTLEIQRTEQGDSAMYLCASSQRTGGNTGELFFGEGSRLTVL.

At least ten counts were recorded for this clonotype. The chain combines TRBV7-6 with TRBJ1-1; D gene ambiguous. Trimming took 1 base from V and 0 from J, leaving 9 bases between them. Germline V gene data show CDR1 as SGHVS and CDR2 as FNYEAQ. The length of the CDR3 is 15 residues. The CDR3 reads CASSLVAEMNTEAFF. The CDR3, as DNA: TGTGCCAGCAGCTTAGTGGCAGAAATGAACACTGAAGCTTTCTTT.

This chain links TRBV12-3 or TRBV12-4 with TRBJ2-2; D ambiguous. V was pared by 4 bases and J by 3 bases, with 18 bases between. This CDR3 has 17 amino acids. The CDR3 region is CASSSKDPTRYTGELFF. The CDR3 coding sequence is TGTGCCAGCAGTTCTAAGGACCCTACGAGGTACACCGGGGAGCTGTTTTTT.

This clonotype has a count of ten or more. The V gene is TRBV5-1, the J gene TRBJ2-3; D is unclear. The CDR3 sequence is 15 residues long. Trimming left V 0 bases short and J 5 bases short, with 13 bases between. CDR1 is SGHRS, CDR2 YFSETQ, per germline. The CDR3 DNA follows: TGCGCCAGCAGCTTGGCCGGAGCGTTGGTAGATACGCAGTATTTT. Protein product: CASSLAGALVDTQYF.

The chain carries TRBV18 and TRBJ2-2; no definite D call. This CDR3 spans 13 amino acids. Trimming pared 5 bases from V and 7 bases from J, leaving 11 bases between. Germline loops: CDR1 KGHSH, CDR2 LQKENI. This chain's CDR3 is CASSAGSSGELFF. The CDR3 region has the DNA TGTGCCAGCTCAGCTGGATCGAGCGGGGAGCTGTTTTTT. Together with reference TRBV18 and TRBJ2-2, the CDR3 gives the full variable domain: NAGVMQNPRHLVRRRGQEARLRCSPMKGHSHVYWYRQLPEEGLKFMVYLQKENIIDESGMPKERFSAEFPKEGPSILRIQQVVRGDSAAYFCASSAGSSGELFFGEGSRLTVL.

This clonotype has a count of ten or more. The chain has TRBV12-3 or TRBV12-4 and TRBJ2-7, with no clear D. The CDR3 has 12 residues. V lost 1 base and J lost 2, with 3 bases in between. The CDR3 nucleotides read TGTGCCAGCAGTTTAGTCCCCTACGAGCAGTACTTC. Translated, it gives CASSLVPYEQYF.

This clonotype was recorded at least ten times. This rearrangement joins TRBV5-1 to TRBJ1-1; D ambiguous. CDR3 size: 13 residues. In germline, CDR1 is SGHRS, CDR2 YFSETQ. V gave up 2 bases and J gave up 1 base, with 6 bases separating them. As DNA, the CDR3 is TGCGCCAGCAGCTTACAGAGGAACACTGAAGCTTTCTTT. Protein sequence: CASSLQRNTEAFF.